The rows below give T cell receptor beta chains drawn from one sample of a study of tumor-infiltrating lymphocytes in primary liver carcinoma. TCRdb passed the multiplex PCR reads through MiXCR, listing each CDR3 protein once. The sample records about 180,000 distinct CDR3 sequences, about 55% being singletons. The sequenced sample consisted of peripheral blood. These TCRs come from a man in his forties with primary liver carcinoma and hepatitis B virus infection. Both conserved end residues are part of each CDR3. Each record gives: V gene, D gene, clone size, J gene, CDR3 protein, CDR3 DNA. The D gene is left open where the match is weak. A clone size is listed for some rows: how often the clone was seen (once, few, many), or a class if it is expanded.

TRBV29-1	TRBD1	few	TRBJ2-3	CSVEDGVTGFDTDTQYF	TGCAGCGTTGAAGATGGGGTGACAGGGTTTGACACAGATACGCAGTATTTT
TRBV12-3/TRBV12-4	TRBD1	.	TRBJ2-3	CASSQTGATDTQYF	TGTGCCAGCAGCCAAACAGGGGCCACAGATACGCAGTATTTT
TRBV4-1	.	.	TRBJ2-2	CASSQGPEMTNTGELFF	TGCGCCAGCAGCCAAGGACCGGAGATGACGAACACCGGGGAGCTGTTTTTT
TRBV18	.	once	TRBJ2-1	CASSPRQGLSYNEQFF	TGTGCCAGCTCACCACGGCAGGGGTTATCTTACAATGAGCAGTTCTTC
TRBV30	TRBD1	.	TRBJ1-5	CAWSVYPPGQGVGQPQHF	TGTGCCTGGAGTGTCTATCCCCCGGGGCAGGGGGTAGGACAGCCCCAGCATTTT
TRBV6-5	.	.	TRBJ2-7	CASTSTGVPYEQYF	TGTGCCAGCACCTCAACGGGAGTCCCCTACGAGCAGTACTTC
TRBV29-1	.	.	TRBJ2-2	CSVEDAVGAPGELLF	TGCAGCGTTGAAGACGCCGTTGGAGCCCCCGGGGAGCTGTTATTT
TRBV11-2	.	.	TRBJ1-1	CASSLGVGPNTEAFF	TGTGCCAGCAGCTTAGGGGTAGGGCCAAACACTGAAGCTTTCTTT
TRBV19	TRBD1	.	TRBJ1-2	CASSFGTAYGYTF	TGTGCCAGTAGTTTCGGGACAGCTTATGGCTACACCTTC
TRBV11-2	.	.	TRBJ2-5	CASSLGALSEFQGTQYF	TGTGCCAGCAGCTTAGGGGCCTTGTCCGAGTTTCAAGGGACCCAGTACTTC
TRBV6-5	.	.	TRBJ1-2	CASSYSSTVGYGYTF	TGTGCCAGCAGTTACTCGAGCACGGTGGGCTATGGCTACACCTTC
TRBV10-3	.	.	TRBJ2-4	CAISAEGGLQYF	TGTGCCATCAGTGCCGAAGGGGGGTTGCAGTACTTC
TRBV12-3/TRBV12-4	.	.	TRBJ1-5	CASRAGANQPQHF	TGTGCCAGCAGGGCAGGGGCGAATCAGCCCCAGCATTTT
TRBV6-5	TRBD1	.	TRBJ2-7	CTTKQGYEQYF	TGTACCACCAAACAGGGGTACGAGCAGTACTTC
TRBV11-2	TRBD2	many	TRBJ2-7	CASSLLAGGYEQYF	TGTGCCAGCAGCCTACTAGCGGGAGGGTACGAGCAGTACTTC
TRBV12-3/TRBV12-4	.	.	TRBJ2-7	CASSALAYEHYF	TGTGCCAGCAGTGCACTAGCATACGAGCACTACTTC
TRBV5-4	.	.	TRBJ2-3	CASSSWIRPDTQYF	TGTGCCAGCAGCTCCTGGATCCGACCGGATACGCAGTATTTT
TRBV6-5	.	few	TRBJ2-2	CASSRLLNTGELFF	TGTGCCAGCAGTAGACTTCTCAACACCGGGGAGCTGTTTTTT
TRBV11-2	TRBD1	once	TRBJ2-1	CASSQETGGGDQFF	TGTGCCAGCAGCCAGGAAACAGGGGGAGGTGACCAGTTCTTC
TRBV11-1	TRBD2	many	TRBJ2-3	CASSLGTSLDTQYF	TGTGCCAGCAGCCTAGGGACTAGCTTAGATACGCAGTATTTT
TRBV6-5	.	few	TRBJ2-2	CASSPGDGELFF	TGTGCCAGCTCCCCAGGGGACGGGGAGCTGTTTTTT
TRBV11-2	.	.	TRBJ2-7	CASSPRDDSYEQYF	TGTGCCAGCAGCCCAAGGGACGACAGCTACGAGCAGTACTTC
TRBV29-1	TRBD1	few	TRBJ1-2	CSVATGGRGYGYTF	TGCAGCGTTGCGACAGGGGGCCGGGGGTATGGCTACACCTTC
TRBV10-3	TRBD1	.	TRBJ1-2	CAIREGSRGQNYGYTF	TGTGCCATCAGAGAAGGAAGTAGGGGGCAGAACTATGGCTACACCTTC
TRBV5-1	TRBD1	.	TRBJ2-5	CASSSGQTQETQYF	TGCGCCAGCAGCTCGGGACAGACACAAGAGACCCAGTACTTC
TRBV4-1	.	many	TRBJ2-7	CASSQGPRDNHEQYF	TGCGCCAGCAGCCAAGGCCCCCGGGACAACCACGAGCAGTACTTC
TRBV10-2	.	.	TRBJ2-3	CAISVAVSTDTQYF	TGCGCCATCAGCGTAGCGGTTAGCACAGATACGCAGTATTTT
TRBV29-1	.	.	TRBJ2-3	CSASTGSTDTQYF	TGCAGCGCTTCAACGGGGAGCACAGATACGCAGTATTTT
TRBV12-3/TRBV12-4	.	few	TRBJ2-2	CASSTDPTGAGELFF	TGTGCCAGCAGTACGGATCCTACCGGGGCCGGGGAGCTGTTTTTT
TRBV4-2	.	few	TRBJ1-5	CASSQEGQAGNQPQHF	TGTGCCAGCAGCCAAGAGGGGCAAGCGGGGAATCAGCCCCAGCATTTT
TRBV5-4	.	few	TRBJ2-5	CASSPGGLSQETQYF	TGTGCCAGCAGCCCGGGCGGGCTGTCCCAAGAGACCCAGTACTTC
TRBV6-1	.	few	TRBJ2-7	CASSDAGMIWEQYF	TGTGCCAGCAGTGACGCTGGGATGATTTGGGAGCAGTACTTC
TRBV12-3/TRBV12-4	.	once	TRBJ2-4	CASSLAAVDAHYF	TGTGCCAGCAGTTTAGCGGCAGTTGACGCTCACTACTTC
TRBV12-3/TRBV12-4	.	.	TRBJ1-3	CASTWTAGNTIYF	TGTGCCAGCACCTGGACAGCTGGAAACACCATATATTTT
TRBV28	TRBD1	.	TRBJ2-2	CASSNGQAGTGELFF	TGTGCCAGCAGCAACGGACAGGCCGGCACCGGGGAGCTGTTTTTT
TRBV7-9	.	.	TRBJ2-2	CASSSQGGNTGELSF	TGTGCCAGCAGCTCACAGGGAGGGAACACCGGGGAGCTGTCTTTT
TRBV4-1	.	few	TRBJ1-6	CASSQERASPLHF	TGCGCCAGCAGCCAAGAGAGGGCTTCACCCCTCCACTTT
TRBV4-1	.	many	TRBJ2-5	CASSQAETQYF	TGCGCCAGCAGCCAAGCAGAGACCCAGTACTTC
TRBV6-5	.	few	TRBJ1-2	CASRDITGFHGYTF	TGTGCCAGCAGGGACATTACAGGGTTTCATGGCTACACCTTC
TRBV6-2/TRBV6-3	.	.	TRBJ2-7	CASITHLSYGQYF	TGTGCCAGCATCACACATCTTTCCTACGGGCAGTACTTC
TRBV5-3	TRBD1	.	TRBJ2-5	CARSRTGDGVQDTQYF	TGTGCCAGAAGCCGGACAGGGGACGGAGTCCAAGACACCCAGTACTTC
TRBV11-2	.	.	TRBJ2-1	CASSLERLSQQFF	TGTGCCAGCAGCTTAGAACGACTCAGTCAGCAGTTCTTC
TRBV1	.	.	TRBJ2-1	CTSSQTPRDQNEQFF	TGCACCAGCAGCCAAACCCCTCGGGATCAGAATGAGCAGTTCTTC
TRBV28	TRBD1	few	TRBJ2-1	CASRGDRGYNEQFF	TGTGCCAGCAGAGGGGACAGGGGATACAATGAGCAGTTCTTC
TRBV11-2	TRBD2	.	TRBJ2-1	CTSSYRTSGVSSYNEQFF	TGTACCAGCAGCTACAGGACTAGCGGGGTCAGCTCCTACAATGAGCAGTTCTTC
TRBV11-2	.	.	TRBJ1-2	CASNTRTEEGYTF	TGTGCCAGCAACACAAGGACAGAGGAAGGCTACACCTTC
TRBV4-2	TRBD1	.	TRBJ1-1	CASSRNRGEGTEAFF	TGTGCCAGCAGCCGAAACAGGGGGGAGGGCACTGAAGCTTTCTTT
TRBV5-8	.	.	TRBJ1-5	CASSYSGAFGEPQHF	TGTGCCAGCAGCTACTCAGGGGCGTTTGGGGAGCCCCAGCATTTT
TRBV4-2	TRBD1	.	TRBJ2-1	CASSQDWRTGRVYNEQIF	TGTGCCAGCAGCCAAGATTGGAGGACAGGCAGAGTCTACAATGAGCAGATCTTC
TRBV29-1	TRBD2	.	TRBJ2-3	CSVEELAGDTQYF	TGCAGCGTTGAAGAACTAGCGGGAGATACGCAGTATTTT
TRBV12-3/TRBV12-4	.	.	TRBJ2-2	CARSLAAGTGELFF	TGTGCCAGGAGTTTAGCGGCGGGCACCGGGGAGCTGTTTTTT
TRBV6-4	.	.	TRBJ2-7	CASTNPGCGTHEQYF	TGTGCCAGCACCAACCCAGGGTGCGGGACCCACGAGCAGTACTTC
TRBV7-9	TRBD1	.	TRBJ1-5	CGSTETGGSNQPQHF	TGTGGCAGCACCGAGACAGGGGGCAGCAATCAACCCCAGCATTTT
TRBV7-8	.	.	TRBJ2-2	CASNLTPNTGELFF	TGTGCCAGCAACTTAACTCCAAACACCGGGGAGCTGTTTTTT
TRBV10-3	.	.	TRBJ1-2	CAINGAPRSAGYTF	TGTGCCATCAATGGGGCTCCGCGGAGCGCTGGCTACACTTTC
TRBV5-4	.	.	TRBJ2-7	CASSDQGTYEQYF	TGTGCCAGCAGTGATCAGGGGACGTACGAGCAGTACTTC
TRBV7-6	TRBD2	.	TRBJ2-7	CASSLVGASGRYEQYF	TGTGCCAGCAGCTTAGTCGGGGCTAGCGGGAGGTACGAGCAGTACTTC